Following are 14 T cell receptor beta chains from one sample sequenced in a study of blood T cell repertoires in COVID-19. Sequenced by immunoSEQ multiplex PCR; TCRdb stores in-frame clones only, minus some. The sample records fewer than 200,000 clones, around 83% being singletons. The sequenced material came from peripheral blood. The receptor source for this set is a woman between 70 and 85 years old with COVID-19, enrolled during active disease.

The rearrangement links TRBV5-8 to TRBJ2-3; 12 bases align to TRBD2. This CDR3 is built from 16 residues. Germline V gives CDR1 SGHTS, CDR2 YDEGEE. The V gene end was trimmed by 2 bases and the J gene end by 3 bases; junction bases not matched to a gene: 4. The CDR3 nucleotides are TGTGCCAGCAGCTTTATGACTAGCGGGAGAACAGATACGCAGTATTTT. Protein product: CASSFMTSGRTDTQYF.

This clone was recorded only once. The gene calls are TRBV6-2 or TRBV6-3 and TRBJ2-7; TRBD2 agrees at 12 bases. CDR3 size: 16 residues. V shed 4 bases, J shed 1 base, and the junction held 5 bases outside the gene matches. CDR1 is MNHEY, CDR2 SVGEGT, per germline. The CDR3, as DNA: TGTGCCAGCAGTTCGTGGACTAGCGGGAAATCCTACGAGCAGTACTTC. Protein product: CASSSWTSGKSYEQYF.

This chain joins TRBV7-2 and TRBJ1-1; 7 bases align to TRBD1. Germline V gene lookup returns CDR1 SGHTA and CDR2 FQGNSA. There are 16 residues in the CDR3. J was trimmed by 0 bases and V by 5 bases; bases with no gene match: 9. The CDR3 nucleotides read TGTGCCAGCAGCGCCCAACAGGGGTCGCTGAACACTGAAGCTTTCTTT. Protein sequence: CASSAQQGSLNTEAFF. The full variable domain, with the rest looked up from reference TRBV7-2 and TRBJ1-1, is GAGVSQSPSNKVTEKGKDVELRCDPISGHTALYWYRQSLGQGLEFLIYFQGNSAPDKSGLPSDRFSAERTGGSVSTLTIQRTQQEDSAVYLCASSAQQGSLNTEAFFGQGTRLTVV.

The table lists this clone with a few counts. V gene TRBV5-4 combines with J gene TRBJ1-1; D is possibly TRBD1 (6 bases). Germline V gives CDR1 SGHNT, CDR2 YYREEE (reference sequence). V shed 0 bases and J shed 3 bases, with 12 bases lying between them. This CDR3 contains 15 residues. CDR3 bases: TGTGCCAGCAGCTTGGGACAGGCTCTGTACACTGAAGCTTTCTTT. This encodes CASSLGQALYTEAFF.

The chain carries TRBV5-6 and TRBJ2-7; D is unclear. V gave up 2 bases and J gave up 0 bases, with 6 bases separating them. Germline V gene data show CDR1 as SGHDT and CDR2 as YYEEEE. This CDR3 is 13 amino acids long. CDR3 DNA sequence: TGTGCCAGCAGCTTTGGCCTCTCCTACGAGCAGTACTTC. Translated: CASSFGLSYEQYF.

Turning to this clone: The sample carries other DNA sequences with the same CDR3. The V and J genes are TRBV5-1 and TRBJ2-3; 9 positions agree with TRBD2. Unmatched junction bases numbered 3, after V lost 4 bases and J lost 3 bases. Germline CDR1 and CDR2: SGHRS and YFSETQ. The CDR3 is 14 residues long. The CDR3 nucleotides are TGCGCCAGCAGCCCCGGACTAGCGACAGATACGCAGTATTTT. This translates into CASSPGLATDTQYF.

This chain links TRBV28 with TRBJ1-5; TRBD1 is a possible D gene (6 bases). Germline V gives CDR1 MDHEN, CDR2 SYDVKM. The CDR3 spans 14 residues. V was shortened by 6 bases and J by 4 bases, with 13 bases between the two germline ends. Here the CDR3 reads CASSFTGRNQPQHF. CDR3 DNA sequence: TGTGCCAGCAGCTTTACAGGGAGAAATCAGCCCCAGCATTTT.

The CDR3 nucleotides read TGTGCCAGCAGTGAATTTGGGGAGAATAATTCACCCCTCCACTTT. Its protein product is CASSEFGENNSPLHF. The chain recombines TRBV6-1 with TRBJ1-6; no clear D gene. CDR1 and CDR2 from the germline V gene are MNHNS and SASEGT. The CDR3 loop spans 15 amino acids. The V gene lost 2 bases and the J gene lost 5 bases, with 10 bases spanning the gap.

The V call is TRBV14, the J call TRBJ1-5; 7 positions match TRBD1. The germline CDR1 and CDR2 sequences are SGHDN and FVKESK. After removal of 4 bases from V and 5 bases from J, the junction contained 5 bases not matched to a gene. The CDR3 runs 14 residues. The CDR3 region is CASSPTGIYQPQHF. CDR3 coding DNA: TGTGCCAGCAGCCCGACAGGGATTTATCAGCCCCAGCATTTT.

The count of this clone is one. The chain joins TRBV7-2 to TRBJ2-5; TRBD2 is a possible D gene (6 bases). The CDR3 spans 13 residues. Germline CDR1 and CDR2: SGHTA and FQGNSA. V was trimmed by 4 bases and J by 3 bases, leaving 9 bases between them. The CDR3: CASSWGLEETQYF. In DNA, the CDR3 is TGTGCCAGCAGCTGGGGACTTGAAGAGACCCAGTACTTC.

The chain couples TRBV5-1 to TRBJ1-4; weak D call: TRBD1 (5 bases). The CDR3 length is 14 residues. CDR1 is SGHRS, CDR2 YFSETQ, per germline. V dropped 1 base and J dropped 4 bases, with 8 bases sitting between them. The CDR3 DNA is TGCGCCAGCAGCTTGTGGCAGGGTAATGAAAAACTGTTTTTT. Its protein product is CASSLWQGNEKLFF. The full variable domain, with the rest looked up from reference TRBV5-1 and TRBJ1-4, is KAGVTQTPRYLIKTRGQQVTLSCSPISGHRSVSWYQQTPGQGLQFLFEYFSETQRNKGNFPGRFSGRQFSNSRSEMNVSTLELGDSALYLCASSLWQGNEKLFFGSGTQLSVL.

The chain employs TRBV7-8 and TRBJ2-5; possible D gene TRBD2, 5 bases. This CDR3 contains 17 residues. Germline CDR1 is SGHVS and CDR2 is FQNEAQ. Trimming took off 2 bases at V and 1 base at J, with 17 bases between the two ends. This CDR3 is CASSLTYRASSQETQYF. The CDR3 DNA is TGTGCCAGCAGCTTAACTTATCGGGCTAGCAGCCAAGAGACCCAGTACTTC.

This chain joins TRBV4-3 and TRBJ2-7, with D unclear. From germline, CDR1 is LGHNA and CDR2 YSLEER. Between the trimmed V and J ends, which lost 0 bases and 8 bases, there was a span of 11 bases. The CDR3 extends over 13 amino acids. The CDR3 loop reads CASSQEITSQQYF. The CDR3 coding sequence is TGCGCCAGCAGCCAAGAGATAACATCTCAGCAGTACTTC.

The rearrangement joins TRBV27 to TRBJ1-2; no reliable D call. Trimming cost V 3 bases and J 4 bases, with 12 bases left between them. This CDR3 has 14 amino acids. CDR1 and CDR2 from the germline V gene are MNHEY and SMNVEV (reference sequence). CDR3 amino acids: CASSFLGERYGYTF. CDR3 sequence (DNA): TGTGCCAGCAGTTTTCTCGGGGAACGCTATGGCTACACCTTC.